A selection of T cell receptor beta chains follows, all from one sample in a study of beta chain features in type 1 diabetes. Assay used: immunoSEQ multiplex PCR; TCRdb lists only in-frame clones, some missing. The table lists some 700,000 clones, about an eighth of them singletons. The sample consisted of naive CD4+ T cells from blood. Receptors originate from a man aged 18 to 29 with type 1 diabetes. CDR3s include the opening cysteine and the closing phenylalanine or tryptophan. Fields, in order: clone size, V gene, J gene, D gene, CDR3 protein, CDR3 DNA. A D gene is named only where the DNA matches it firmly. Rows give clone size only sometimes, using once, few, many, or a class for an expanded clone.

size: NA; V: TRBV28; J: TRBJ2-3; D: NA; CDR3: CASSLPPFSDTQYF; DNA: TGTGCCAGCAGTTTGCCCCCCTTTAGCGATACGCAGTATTTT
size: few; V: TRBV30; J: TRBJ1-2; D: TRBD1; CDR3: CAWSVGQGGGYTF; DNA: TGTGCCTGGAGTGTTGGACAGGGTGGCGGCTACACCTTC
size: NA; V: TRBV11-3; J: TRBJ2-4; D: TRBD1; CDR3: CASNPTGKNIQYF; DNA: TGTGCCAGCAACCCGACAGGGAAAAACATTCAGTACTTC
size: NA; V: TRBV6-5; J: TRBJ2-7; D: TRBD1; CDR3: CASSSPRDRGFYEQYF; DNA: TGTGCCAGCAGTTCCCCCCGGGACAGGGGGTTTTACGAGCAGTACTTC
size: NA; V: TRBV5-4; J: TRBJ2-7; D: TRBD2; CDR3: CASRTGASGGPSYEQYF; DNA: TGTGCCAGCCGGACGGGGGCTAGCGGGGGGCCCTCCTACGAGCAGTACTTC
size: NA; V: TRBV11-2; J: TRBJ2-7; D: NA; CDR3: CASSRELEGLQYF; DNA: TGTGCCAGCAGCCGAGAACTCGAGGGCCTGCAGTACTTC
size: NA; V: TRBV30; J: TRBJ1-2; D: NA; CDR3: CAWSPAESYGYTF; DNA: TGTGCCTGGAGCCCCGCCGAGTCCTATGGCTACACCTTC
size: NA; V: TRBV6-5; J: TRBJ2-3; D: TRBD1; CDR3: CASKWTGSTDTQYF; DNA: TGTGCCAGCAAGTGGACAGGCAGCACAGATACGCAGTATTTT
size: NA; V: TRBV27; J: TRBJ1-5; D: NA; CDR3: CASSLSPPGPQHF; DNA: TGTGCCAGCAGTTTATCCCCTCCGGGGCCCCAGCATTTT
size: NA; V: TRBV4-1; J: TRBJ2-3; D: NA; CDR3: CASSPGPADTQYF; DNA: TGCGCCAGCAGCCCGGGACCCGCGGATACGCAGTATTTT
size: NA; V: TRBV6-5; J: TRBJ1-3; D: NA; CDR3: CASSYSAASGNTIYF; DNA: TGTGCCAGCAGTTACTCGGCAGCCTCTGGAAACACCATATATTTT
size: NA; V: TRBV28; J: TRBJ1-5; D: TRBD1; CDR3: CASRPDRVDNQPQHF; DNA: TGTGCCAGCAGGCCGGACAGGGTCGACAATCAGCCCCAGCATTTT
size: NA; V: TRBV5-1; J: TRBJ1-3; D: NA; CDR3: CASSLGGDGNTIYF; DNA: TGCGCCAGCAGCTTGGGAGGGGACGGAAACACCATATATTTT
size: NA; V: TRBV6-1; J: TRBJ2-6; D: TRBD2; CDR3: CASSEGAGGLANVLTF; DNA: TGTGCCAGCAGTGAGGGAGCGGGGGGGCTGGCCAACGTCCTGACTTTC
size: NA; V: TRBV30; J: TRBJ2-5; D: NA; CDR3: CAWSSGGDKTQYF; DNA: TGTGCCTGGAGTTCTGGGGGCGATAAGACCCAGTACTTC
size: NA; V: TRBV18; J: TRBJ2-7; D: NA; CDR3: CASSPGGRYYEQYF; DNA: TGTGCCAGCTCACCCGGGGGCAGATACTACGAGCAGTACTTC
size: NA; V: TRBV5-4; J: TRBJ2-7; D: NA; CDR3: CASSLVEGYEQYF; DNA: TGTGCCAGCAGCTTGGTGGAGGGGTACGAGCAGTACTTC
size: NA; V: TRBV19; J: TRBJ2-7; D: TRBD1; CDR3: CASSRQGEYEQYF; DNA: TGTGCCAGTAGTCGACAGGGGGAATACGAGCAGTACTTC
size: few; V: TRBV28; J: TRBJ2-3; D: TRBD1; CDR3: CASSTGTGETDTQYF; DNA: TGTGCCAGCAGCACCGGGACAGGGGAAACAGATACGCAGTATTTT
size: NA; V: TRBV14; J: TRBJ2-1; D: NA; CDR3: CASSHLVAPGFNYEQFF; DNA: TGTGCCAGCAGCCACCTCGTCGCCCCAGGTTTCAACTATGAGCAGTTCTTC
size: NA; V: TRBV7-9; J: TRBJ2-5; D: NA; CDR3: CASNWDRVSKTQYF; DNA: TGTGCCAGCAACTGGGACCGGGTGTCGAAGACCCAGTACTTC
size: few; V: TRBV6-1; J: TRBJ2-2; D: NA; CDR3: CASSKDNTGELFF; DNA: TGTGCCAGCAGCAAGGACAACACCGGGGAGCTGTTTTTT
size: few; V: TRBV2; J: TRBJ1-3; D: TRBD1; CDR3: CASSTGGSIYF; DNA: TGTGCCAGCAGCACAGGGGGATCCATATATTTT
size: few; V: TRBV27; J: TRBJ2-3; D: TRBD1; CDR3: CASSRTGWTDTQYF; DNA: TGTGCCAGCAGTCGGACAGGGTGGACAGATACGCAGTATTTT
size: few; V: TRBV9; J: TRBJ2-3; D: TRBD2; CDR3: CASSVRSTSGGADTQYF; DNA: TGTGCCAGCAGCGTACGGTCGACTAGCGGGGGGGCAGATACGCAGTATTTT
size: NA; V: TRBV7-6; J: TRBJ2-7; D: NA; CDR3: CASSLVWGENEQYF; DNA: TGTGCCAGCAGCTTAGTTTGGGGGGAGAACGAGCAGTACTTC
size: few; V: TRBV19; J: TRBJ1-1; D: NA; CDR3: CASSIGHNTEAFF; DNA: TGTGCCAGTAGTATAGGGCACAACACTGAAGCTTTCTTT
size: few; V: TRBV7-9; J: TRBJ1-5; D: NA; CDR3: CASSLVQGSYVGSAQPQHF; DNA: TGTGCCAGCAGCTTAGTCCAGGGGTCGTATGTAGGGAGCGCTCAGCCCCAGCATTTT
size: few; V: TRBV4-1; J: TRBJ1-4; D: NA; CDR3: CASTRTGAGNEKLFF; DNA: TGCGCCAGCACCCGAACGGGCGCGGGTAATGAAAAACTGTTTTTT
size: NA; V: TRBV6-5; J: TRBJ1-2; D: TRBD1; CDR3: CASSYSTSGTAYGYTF; DNA: TGTGCCAGCAGTTACTCGACTTCGGGGACAGCGTATGGCTACACCTTC